Listed here is a single T cell receptor (beta chain). Its antigen is currently unknown. The data were taken from a study of cytomegalovirus exposure and HLA in healthy donors. Whole-study results and caveats: Most of the CMV-associated TCR beta chains (in a later analysis) appeared to be HLA-restricted. 87-base-pair reads could not separate some V segments, including TRBV6-2 and TRBV6-3. In an earlier analysis, most TCR beta V segments were productive about 87% or about 30% of the time. Reports state that TCR beta sequences accurately predicted most subjects' HLA-A and HLA-B alleles.

The CDR3 contains 15 residues. Per the germline V gene, CDR1 is MNHEY and CDR2 is SVGAGI. V lost 6 bases and J lost 5; bases outside the gene matches: 8. The primer mix had 60 Vbeta and 13 Jbeta primers. Only in-frame clones appear in the TCRdb table, and some are missing; sequencing was by immunoSEQ multiplex PCR. The repertoire holds around 170,000 clones, more than 75% seen once, with around 2.5% in the top ten. The sample consisted of PBMCs. V usage is TRBV6-5 and J usage is TRBJ2-5; TRBD1 aligns across 11 bases. This TCR was sampled from a woman aged 50 to 60 in good health and CMV-seropositive. In nucleotides, the CDR3 is TGTGCCAGCAGCTCCGGGACAGGGGGGGGTGAGACCCAGTACTTC. This encodes CASSSGTGGGETQYF.